Listed below are T cell receptor beta chains from one sample, sequenced in a study of cytomegalovirus exposure and HLA in healthy donors. This table comes from immunoSEQ multiplex PCR, and its TCRdb copy is limited to in-frame clones, with some not included. The sample lists about 130,000 clones; under 20% were seen once. Specimen: PBMCs. The source is a female donor in good health and CMV-seropositive. The CDR3 runs from the conserved cysteine through the conserved F or W. A D gene is named only where the DNA matches it firmly. Clone size is given for some rows only: seen once, a few or many times, or a class if the clone is expanded.

CDR3 DNA	CDR3 protein	V gene	D gene	J gene	clone size
TGTGCCAGCAGCTTGGCACTAATGAACACTGAAGCTTTCTTT	CASSLALMNTEAFF	TRBV5-4	.	TRBJ1-1	.
TGTGCCAGCATATGGGGATTCAAAGGGGGCAACTATGGCTACACCTTC	CASIWGFKGGNYGYTF	TRBV6-6	TRBD1	TRBJ1-2	.
TGCAGCGTGACTGGACAAAGGAACACTGAAGCTTTCTTT	CSVTGQRNTEAFF	TRBV29-1	.	TRBJ1-1	.
TGTGCCAGCAGTGACGACAGATTCATGAACACTGAAGCTTTCTTT	CASSDDRFMNTEAFF	TRBV6-1	.	TRBJ1-1	once
TGTGCCAGCAGTGAAGCGGCATCCCTCCACTTT	CASSEAASLHF	TRBV6-1	.	TRBJ1-6	.
TGTGCCAGCAGTTTCAACGGACCGGGCCCCCGGACAGGCCCTGAGTATGGCTACACCTTC	CASSFNGPGPRTGPEYGYTF	TRBV28	TRBD1	TRBJ1-2	.
TGTGCCAGCACCAAGGGACAGACTCGATCGTACGAGCAGTACTTC	CASTKGQTRSYEQYF	TRBV28	TRBD1	TRBJ2-7	few
TGTGCCAGCAGCCTCGCATGGGGGCGGACGACCTACGAGCAGTACTTC	CASSLAWGRTTYEQYF	TRBV5-4	.	TRBJ2-7	few
TGTGCCAGCGAAGATGGCAATTCACCCCTCCACTTT	CASEDGNSPLHF	TRBV13	.	TRBJ1-6	.
TGTGCCAGCAGTTCGACAGGGGATGGCTACACCTTC	CASSSTGDGYTF	TRBV2	TRBD1	TRBJ1-2	.
TGCGCCAGCAGCTTGGTCGGGGGAGGATACGAGACCCAGTACTTC	CASSLVGGGYETQYF	TRBV5-1	.	TRBJ2-5	.
TGTGCCAGCAGCCCATCGGGGTTGGGGTATGAAAAACTGTTTTTT	CASSPSGLGYEKLFF	TRBV9	.	TRBJ1-4	.
TGTGCCAGCATGCCTGGGACAACGAACACTGAAGCTTTCTTT	CASMPGTTNTEAFF	TRBV28	.	TRBJ1-1	few
TGTGCCAGTATCTCCCCAGGCTCAACAGTGACTGAAGCTTTCTTT	CASISPGSTVTEAFF	TRBV19	.	TRBJ1-1	few
TGTGCCAGCAGTGAATTATTCGGTGGGGCAGGGTATTCTGGGGCCAACGTCCTGACTTTC	CASSELFGGAGYSGANVLTF	TRBV2	.	TRBJ2-6	.
TGTGCCAGCAGTACTAGCGGGAGGCCCCCCTACGAGCAGTACTTC	CASSTSGRPPYEQYF	TRBV28	TRBD2	TRBJ2-7	few
TGTGCCAGCAGCTCGCAGGGGGCTGGAAACACCATATATTTT	CASSSQGAGNTIYF	TRBV7-6	TRBD1	TRBJ1-3	.
TGTGCCAGCAGCCTCGGGACTAGCAGGAATGAGCAGTTCTTC	CASSLGTSRNEQFF	TRBV14	TRBD2	TRBJ2-1	few
TGTGCCAGCAGCAGGCAGAACTATGGCTACACCTTC	CASSRQNYGYTF	TRBV19	.	TRBJ1-2	.
TGTGCCAGCAGCTGGGACAGGGGCATCGGGGAGCTGTTTTTT	CASSWDRGIGELFF	TRBV5-6	TRBD1	TRBJ2-2	.
TGCGCCAGCAGCCAAGATCGGGGCCAGGGGGCCCTTGACGAGCAGTACTTC	CASSQDRGQGALDEQYF	TRBV4-1	TRBD1	TRBJ2-7	.
TGCAGTGCTAAACAGGACTATGGCTACACCTTC	CSAKQDYGYTF	TRBV20-1	.	TRBJ1-2	few
TGCGCCAGCAGCCAAGACAGGATCTACGAGCAGTACTTC	CASSQDRIYEQYF	TRBV4-3	.	TRBJ2-7	.
TGTGCCAGCAGCCAAGATCTAACTCACACTGAAGCTTTCTTT	CASSQDLTHTEAFF	TRBV4-2	.	TRBJ1-1	.
TGCGCCAGCACTTCGCGCGGGGGTCAGAACACTGAAGCTTTCTTT	CASTSRGGQNTEAFF	TRBV5-1	.	TRBJ1-1	.
TGCGCCAGCAGCGGCGGATTTACTGGCGAGCAGTACTTC	CASSGGFTGEQYF	TRBV5-1	.	TRBJ2-7	.
TGTGCCAGCAGTACGCCAGGGGAGACCTATGGCTACACCTTC	CASSTPGETYGYTF	TRBV28	.	TRBJ1-2	.
TGTGCCAGCAGTTTATCGGGCAGAGCCTACGAGCAGTACTTC	CASSLSGRAYEQYF	TRBV27	.	TRBJ2-7	few
TGTGCCAGCAGTTTATCGGAGGGAAGCAATCAGCCCCAGCATTTT	CASSLSEGSNQPQHF	TRBV27	.	TRBJ1-5	few
TGTGCCACCAGCAGAGATCGAGGGTCAGATACGCAGTATTTT	CATSRDRGSDTQYF	TRBV15	.	TRBJ2-3	.
TGCGCCAGCAGCCGTGAGGGAAAGGGTGACTACGAGCAGTACTTC	CASSREGKGDYEQYF	TRBV4-3	.	TRBJ2-7	few
TGTGCCAGCAGTTACTCGGCGGGACCCAGAAATGAAAAACTGTTTTTT	CASSYSAGPRNEKLFF	TRBV6-7	.	TRBJ1-4	.
TGTGCCAGCAGTGAAATGAGCCAGGGGTGGGAGCGGTTCTTC	CASSEMSQGWERFF	TRBV6-1	.	TRBJ2-1	once
TGTGCCATCAGTGAGTCGCGGTCCGAGCAGTACTTC	CAISESRSEQYF	TRBV10-3	.	TRBJ2-7	.
TGTGCCAGCAGTTTACGGGGTGGCAATCAGTCCCAGCATTTT	CASSLRGGNQSQHF	TRBV28	.	TRBJ1-5	.
TGTGCCAGCAGCTTAGCGGGGGTGGAGGGCACCTTC	CASSLAGVEGTF	TRBV7-9	.	TRBJ1-2	few
TGTGCCAGCAGCTTCCGGGACTATGTGCATGAGCAGTTCTTC	CASSFRDYVHEQFF	TRBV5-4	TRBD2	TRBJ2-1	.
TGCGCCAGCAGTGAGTGGGAGTGGGAAGTCTACGAGCAGTACTTC	CASSEWEWEVYEQYF	TRBV10-1	.	TRBJ2-7	few
TGTGCCAGCAGCGTAGCTCAGGGGGCATGGGGCTACACCTTC	CASSVAQGAWGYTF	TRBV9	TRBD1	TRBJ1-2	few
TGTGCCACCAGCAGAGCCCTTAGCGGGGGGGACCAAGAGACCCAGTACTTC	CATSRALSGGDQETQYF	TRBV15	TRBD2	TRBJ2-5	few
TGCGCCAGCAGCTATAGCGGGGGGGCTAAGGTCTACAATGAGCAGTTCTTC	CASSYSGGAKVYNEQFF	TRBV5-1	TRBD2	TRBJ2-1	few
TGTGCCAGCAGCGGACGACAGGCCAAGCAGTACTTC	CASSGRQAKQYF	TRBV7-9	.	TRBJ2-7	once
TGCGCCAGCAGCTTTCAGGGGGACGAAGCTTCACCCCTCCACTTT	CASSFQGDEASPLHF	TRBV5-1	TRBD1	TRBJ1-6	.
TGTGCCAGCAGCACTTCGACAGTCTATTCTGGAAACACCATATATTTT	CASSTSTVYSGNTIYF	TRBV7-2	.	TRBJ1-3	.
TGTGCCAGCAGCTACGGGGACAGGGGGCTTTACGAGCAGTACTTC	CASSYGDRGLYEQYF	TRBV7-6	TRBD1	TRBJ2-7	few
TGTGCCAGCAGCCCGGGGGGCGTGGAGACCCAGTACTTC	CASSPGGVETQYF	TRBV5-4	.	TRBJ2-5	few
TGTGCCAGCAGCCTTACAGGGGTGGAGACCCAGTACTTC	CASSLTGVETQYF	TRBV7-2	TRBD1	TRBJ2-5	few
TGTGCCAGCAGCTTAGGGGGCCCCCTAACCCCGCGCAACTATGGCTACACCTTC	CASSLGGPLTPRNYGYTF	TRBV11-2	.	TRBJ1-2	.
TGCGCCAGCAGCCAACCACTAGCGGGAGGGAACAATGAGCAGTTCTTC	CASSQPLAGGNNEQFF	TRBV4-3	TRBD2	TRBJ2-1	.
TGTGCCAGCAGTTTAGCAGGAGGCACCGAAGCTTTCTTT	CASSLAGGTEAFF	TRBV28	.	TRBJ1-1	.
TGCGCCAGCAGCCCCGAGGACAACTATCTCTATGGCTACACCTTC	CASSPEDNYLYGYTF	TRBV4-3	.	TRBJ1-2	.
TGTGCCTGGAGTACCCCAGGCAATCAGCCCCAGCATTTT	CAWSTPGNQPQHF	TRBV30	.	TRBJ1-5	.
TGTGCCTGGACGGTTCAGGCAGGGGGGACCCAGTACTTC	CAWTVQAGGTQYF	TRBV30	TRBD1	TRBJ2-5	few
TGCGCCAGCAGCCGTTTAACAGGGGTTGTGAACACTGAAGCTTTCTTT	CASSRLTGVVNTEAFF	TRBV5-1	TRBD1	TRBJ1-1	.
TGCAGCGCTCTCGGGGTGGATGGAGAGCAGTACTTC	CSALGVDGEQYF	TRBV29-1	.	TRBJ2-7	.
TGTGCCAGTAGTACCCGGGACTCCTACGAGCAGTACTTC	CASSTRDSYEQYF	TRBV19	.	TRBJ2-7	few
TGTGCCACGGGCGGGAGTGTTTATGAGCAGTTCTTC	CATGGSVYEQFF	TRBV18	TRBD2	TRBJ2-1	.
TGTGCCTGGAGGACAAGGGACAGGGGGGCCAAAAACATTCAGTACTTC	CAWRTRDRGAKNIQYF	TRBV30	TRBD1	TRBJ2-4	few
TGTGCCAGCAGCTCAAACATGAACTATGGCTACACCTTC	CASSSNMNYGYTF	TRBV5-6	.	TRBJ1-2	few
TGTGCGATTCGGACTAGCGGGAGTACAGATACGCAGTATTTT	CAIRTSGSTDTQYF	TRBV27	TRBD2	TRBJ2-3	.